This TCR beta chain was recovered during a study of tumor-infiltrating lymphocytes in primary liver carcinoma. Study findings and constraints: Tumor region pairs overlapped more than did tumor-adjacent and tumor-blood pairs.

The CDR3 sequence is 15 residues long. The germline CDR1 and CDR2 sequences are SGHKS and YYEKEE (reference sequence). The template, about 550 ng total RNA, yielded TCR beta cDNA made with a constant-region primer. A slightly modified ARM-PCR protocol with three nested multiplex PCR rounds produced these TCR beta libraries. The first two PCR rounds, roughly 9 cycles each, used TRBV1-TRBV30 forward primers and a C-beta reverse primer. Each CDR3 protein gets one entry after TCRdb re-called the multiplex PCR reads with MiXCR. The repertoire holds under 85,000 distinct CDR3 sequences, with 72% as singletons. Notes on this clonotype: Its antigen is not known.

Between roughly 20 and 30 mg of unsorted bulk tissue served as the source from which RNA and DNA were co-extracted. The chain couples TRBV5-5 to TRBJ2-1, with 7 bases fitting TRBD1. The sequence came from a man aged 40-49 years with primary liver carcinoma and hepatitis B virus infection. Sequenced input: liver tumor tissue from sampling region 1. Subset defined: tumor region T1, superior pole. CDR3 amino acids: CACSLVDRSYNEQFF. For the CDR3, the DNA is TGTGCATGCAGCTTGGTGGACAGGAGCTACAATGAGCAGTTCTTC.